This T cell receptor (beta chain) came from a study of blood T cell repertoires in COVID-19. On the study more broadly: Samples came from the United States, Italy and Spain, spanning acute and convalescent COVID-19. T cells, B-cell-depleted T cells, or PBMCs provided the cDNA or gDNA that served as material.

Study processing details: Amplification from reference gene primers served as the basis for estimated nucleated cell counts. Sequencing was performed with immunoSEQ multiplex PCR; in TCRdb, only in-frame clones are kept and a portion is missing. V and J calls and clone size are as listed in that table; D and trimming were resolved from the DNA. The sample yields about 160,000 clones, 80% to 90% seen once. The germline V and J ends were trimmed by 3 bases and 0 bases, with 9 bases remaining between them. The CDR3 is 15 amino acids. Germline V gene lookup returns CDR1 MNHNS and CDR2 SASEGT. Source material: peripheral blood. J is TRBJ2-1 and V is TRBV6-1; tentative D call: TRBD2 (6 bases). The sequence came from a man aged 65-85 years with acute or convalescent COVID-19. CDR3 region: CASSEEGRSYNEQFF. In DNA, the CDR3 is TGTGCCAGCAGTGAGGAGGGACGCTCCTACAATGAGCAGTTCTTC.